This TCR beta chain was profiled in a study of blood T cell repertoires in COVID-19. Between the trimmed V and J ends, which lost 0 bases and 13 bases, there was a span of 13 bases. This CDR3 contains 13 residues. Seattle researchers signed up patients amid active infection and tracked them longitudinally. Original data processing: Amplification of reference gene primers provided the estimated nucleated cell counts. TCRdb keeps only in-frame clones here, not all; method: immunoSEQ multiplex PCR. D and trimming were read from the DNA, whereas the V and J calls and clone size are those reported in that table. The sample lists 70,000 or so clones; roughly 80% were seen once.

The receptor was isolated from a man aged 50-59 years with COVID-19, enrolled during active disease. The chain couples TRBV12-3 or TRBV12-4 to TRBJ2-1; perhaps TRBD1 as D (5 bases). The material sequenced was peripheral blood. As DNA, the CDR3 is TGTGCCAGCAGTTTAGCGCCCGGACAAGACCAGTTCTTC. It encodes CASSLAPGQDQFF.